This TCR beta chain is drawn from a study of cytomegalovirus exposure and HLA in healthy donors. Notes on the study in general: It was found in a later analysis that first-cohort TCR clusters tended to co-occur in the approximately 130 validation repertoires.

Unmatched junction bases numbered 8, after V lost 6 bases and J lost 4 bases. The CDR3 is 14 residues long. CDR1 MNHNS and CDR2 SASEGT come from the germline V gene. The study drew the donors from its roughly 130-subject validation cohort, separate from the approximately 690-subject first cohort. Some clones are missing from TCRdb's copy, which holds only in-frame ones; the method was immunoSEQ multiplex PCR. The table has about 180,000 clones, 85% seen once. Of note for this clone: Its target is unknown.

This chain uses TRBV6-1 with TRBJ1-2; TRBD1 matches at 7 bases. This receptor was obtained from a man between 18 and 29 years old in good health and CMV-seropositive. Input material: PBMCs. CDR3 residues: CASRVGGGLYGYTF. The DNA for the CDR3 is TGTGCCAGCAGGGTAGGAGGGGGCCTCTATGGCTACACCTTC.